Described below is a single T cell receptor (beta chain) sequence and its context. The antigen is unknown. Measured with immunoSEQ multiplex PCR; TCRdb has only the in-frame clones, and not every one. The sample carries tens of thousands of clones, roughly 93% recorded once. The data belong to a study of graft-versus-host responses after intestinal transplantation. Overall study context: Transplant recipients had multivisceral, liver-intestinal, or isolated intestinal grafts.

Between the trimmed V and J ends, which lost 0 bases and 3 bases, there was a span of 8 bases. The germline V gene has CDR1 MGHRA and CDR2 YSYEKL. This CDR3 is built from 14 residues. The chain carries TRBV4-1 and TRBJ2-5; D not resolved. The sequencing used unstimulated CD8+ T cells sorted from spleen or lymph node cells, collected before intestinal transplant. The receptor was isolated from a human donor who received an intestinal transplant. In nucleotides, the CDR3 is TGCGCCAGCAGCCAAGACAGTGCAGAAGAGACCCAGTACTTC. Residues: CASSQDSAEETQYF.